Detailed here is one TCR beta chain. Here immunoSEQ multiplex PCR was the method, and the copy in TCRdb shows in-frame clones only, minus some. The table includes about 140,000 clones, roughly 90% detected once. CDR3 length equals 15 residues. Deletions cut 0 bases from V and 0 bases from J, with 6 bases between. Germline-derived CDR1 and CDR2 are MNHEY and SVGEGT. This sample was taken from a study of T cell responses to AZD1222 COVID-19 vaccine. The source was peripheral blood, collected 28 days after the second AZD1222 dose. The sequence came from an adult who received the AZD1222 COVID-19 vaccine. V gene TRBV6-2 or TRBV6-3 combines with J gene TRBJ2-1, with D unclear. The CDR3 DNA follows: TGTGCCAGCAGTTACTCGGGCAGCTCCTACAATGAGCAGTTCTTC. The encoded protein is CASSYSGSSYNEQFF.